This TCR beta chain stems from a study of blood T cell repertoires in COVID-19. Study-level background: COVID-19 samples from acute and convalescent phases originated in the United States, Italy and Spain.

Libraries were prepared by immunoSEQ multiplex PCR; TCRdb keeps only in-frame clonotypes and omits some of them. The sample has a few hundred thousand clones, more than 65% seen once. Participant-reported clinical history was the basis for cohort assignment. The CDR3 is 13 amino acids. Germline V gene lookup returns CDR1 KGHSH and CDR2 LQKENI. V lost 3 bases and J 6 bases, leaving 11 bases between the germline ends. The chain carries TRBV18 and TRBJ1-2, with a weak D call TRBD1 (6 bases). This receptor was obtained from a man over 45 who had recovered from COVID-19. Sequenced material: PBMCs or T cells enriched from blood (not recorded which). The CDR3 spells CASSPPGADGYTF. The CDR3 DNA is TGTGCCAGCTCACCCCCAGGGGCTGATGGCTACACCTTC.